This record looks at one T cell receptor (beta chain) sequence and its context. TCRdb keeps only in-frame clones here, not all; method: immunoSEQ multiplex PCR. This table holds a few hundred thousand clones, roughly 84% found once. This sample stems from a study of Ad26.COV2.S vaccination and SARS-CoV-2 variants. On the study more broadly: As a participant in COV1001, the donor was in the Ad26.COV2.S trial arm.

V lost 5 bases and J lost 4, with 15 bases in between. This CDR3 spans 15 amino acids. Germline CDR1 and CDR2: SGHTA and FQGNSA. Described treatment: around 19 received Ad26.COV2.S at low or high dose, single or two shots; roughly 5 received placebo; per-sample allocation not given. The study sampled participants on day 63 after the first vaccine or placebo injection. V gene TRBV7-2 combines with J gene TRBJ1-3, with a weak D call TRBD1 (6 bases). The source of this sequence is a person between 18 and 59 years old who received the Ad26.COV2.S COVID-19 vaccine or a placebo. This specimen consisted of peripheral blood, obtained in a trial of Ad26.COV2.S vaccine versus placebo. The CDR3 DNA sequence: TGTGCCAGCAGCCCCTTGGGGGGCTCGGGAAACACCATATATTTT. Its translation is CASSPLGGSGNTIYF.